The clone carrying this T cell receptor beta chain occurred a few times. The CDR3 consists of 13 residues. Germline CDR1 and CDR2: SGHRS and YFSETQ. Trimming shortened V by 5 bases and J by 6 bases, and 14 bases separated the two germline ends. Amplification used 60 Vbeta primers and 13 Jbeta primers. The method was immunoSEQ multiplex PCR; TCRdb's version includes in-frame clones alone and lacks a portion of them. The sample has 12,000 to 15,000 clones, around 58% seen once; the top ten hold roughly a sixth. The data are from a study of cytomegalovirus exposure and HLA in healthy donors. At the level of the study: About 180 million T cells yielded more than 90 million unique TCR beta sequences, as an earlier analysis found.

This TCR was sampled from a woman aged 45 to 65 in good health and CMV-seropositive. V is TRBV5-1 and J is TRBJ1-1; a possible D gene is TRBD1 (6 bases). The source material was PBMCs. The CDR3 loop is CASRSRGVAEAFF. In DNA form, the CDR3 reads TGCGCCAGCAGGTCCAGGGGTGTGGCTGAAGCTTTCTTT.